This T cell receptor (beta chain) was profiled in a study of blood T cell repertoires in COVID-19. The overall study: COVID-19 samples collected from the United States, Italy and Spain covered acute and convalescent phases. Sources were T cells, B-cell-depleted T cells, or PBMCs; the material itself was cDNA or gDNA.

Under the authors' procedure: Estimated nucleated cell counts came from reference gene primer amplification. Only in-frame clones appear in the TCRdb table, and some are missing; sequencing was by immunoSEQ multiplex PCR. That table is the source of V, J and clone size, and D and trimming were worked out from the DNA. The sample comprises around 25,000 clones, over 75% of which are singletons, and less than 9.5% rests with the top ten. CDR3 size: 19 residues. With 2 bases clipped from V and 2 bases from J, the junction kept 7 bases outside the gene matches. Germline assignment: CDR1 LGHDT and CDR2 YNNKEL (reference sequence).

The sequenced material came from peripheral blood. The sequence derives from a woman between 45 and 60 years old with active COVID-19. This rearrangement joins TRBV3-1 (or the pseudogene TRBV3-2) to TRBJ2-3; TRBD2 agrees at 16 bases. CDR3 coding DNA: TGTGCCAGCAGCCAACAACCGGGACTAGCGGGAGGGCCCACAGATACGCAGTATTTT. Translation: CASSQQPGLAGGPTDTQYF.